The 13 T cell receptor beta chains presented below share a single source sample, sequenced in a study of blood T cells in healthy people across ages. PCR was performed a second time for about 6 to 11 cycles using a sample-barcoded 5' primer and a J-beta primer mix. TCRdb recomputed calls from the 5' RACE reads with MiXCR, one row per CDR3 protein. Among 540,000 or so distinct CDR3 sequences listed, around half were seen once. Sequencing was carried out using blood. The receptors were gathered from a man older than 75 in good health.

This clonotype was observed a single time. Written as DNA, the CDR3 is TGTGCCAGCAGTTACAGGGCTTACAACTCTGGGGCCAACGTCCTGACTTTC. Its translation: CASSYRAYNSGANVLTF. The genes are TRBV27 and TRBJ2-6, with a possible D match to TRBD1 (6 bases). Per the germline V gene, CDR1 is MNHEY and CDR2 is SMNVEV (reference sequence). The CDR3 covers 17 residues. V was cut by 4 bases and J by 0 bases, with 13 bases left in between.

Worth noting for this clonotype: One end of the junction fails to match germline, which may point to a read error. The chain uses TRBV29-1 and TRBJ2-7; a possible D gene is TRBD1 (6 bases). This CDR3 is 15 amino acids long. From germline, CDR1 is SQVTM and CDR2 ANQGSEA. CDR3 region: CSIGGSTGSSYERYF. CDR3 DNA sequence: TGCAGCATTGGTGGTTCTACAGGGAGCTCCTACGAGCGGTACTTC.

This clonotype was counted once. The chain couples TRBV2 to TRBJ2-4; tentatively, D is TRBD1 (5 bases). With the DNA end fitting TRBJ2-5 better, the J assignment may be wrong. The CDR3 extends over 12 amino acids. CDR1 and CDR2 (germline): SNHLY, FYNNEI. CDR3 in DNA: TGTGCCAGCAGGTTAGGGGTAGAGACCCAGTACTTC. Translating it yields CASRLGVETQYF.

This clonotype has just a few counts. The chain joins TRBV20-1 to TRBJ2-7; possibly TRBD1 for D (5 bases). This CDR3 region has 14 residues. Germline CDR1 is DFQATT and CDR2 is SNEGSKA (reference sequence). V shed 6 bases and J shed 0 bases, with 15 bases lying between them. The CDR3 bases are TGCAGTGCAACAGGTGGGGTGAGCTCCTACGAGCAGTACTTC. It codes for CSATGGVSSYEQYF.

The gene calls are TRBV4-2 and TRBJ2-5; TRBD2 aligns across 9 bases. Looked up from germline, CDR1 is LGHNA and CDR2 is YNFKEQ. V lost 1 base and J lost 5; bases outside the gene matches: 11. The length of the CDR3 is 17 residues. In DNA form, the CDR3 reads TGTGCCAGCAGCCAAGCCCCGGCGGGAGGGCCTGGTGAGACCCAGTACTTC. This translates into CASSQAPAGGPGETQYF.

This clonotype came up once. V usage is TRBV3-1 and J usage is TRBJ1-3, with D perhaps matching TRBD1 (6 bases). Per the germline V gene, CDR1 is LGHDT and CDR2 is YNNKEL (reference sequence). Trimming left V 3 bases short and J 2 bases short, with 8 bases between. The CDR3 totals 14 residues. The CDR3 protein is CASSHGTPGNTIYF. Here the CDR3 DNA reads TGTGCCAGCAGCCACGGGACACCTGGAAACACCATATATTTT.

The rearrangement joins TRBV29-1 to TRBJ2-3, with D maybe TRBD1 (5 bases). CDR3 length: 15 amino acids. Trimming stripped 4 bases from V and 4 bases from J, with 18 bases between. CDR1 is SQVTM and CDR2 is ANQGSEA in the germline V gene. CDR3 protein: CSVVRTHVWADTQYF. For the CDR3, the DNA is TGCAGCGTTGTTAGGACACACGTTTGGGCAGATACGCAGTATTTT.

The gene calls are TRBV29-1 and TRBJ1-2, with TRBD1 matching 8 bases. The V gene's germline CDR1 is SQVTM and CDR2 ANQGSEA. CDR3 length: 13 residues. The V and J ends lost 5 bases and 4 bases, in that order; junction bases with no gene match: 6. The CDR3 loop is CSVSGGRGYGYTF. The CDR3 nucleotides read TGCAGCGTTTCAGGGGGCAGAGGCTATGGCTACACCTTC.

The V call is TRBV7-2, the J call TRBJ2-1, with 8 bases lining up with TRBD2. Germline trimming cut 5 bases from V and 15 bases from J; bases unmatched to any gene: 12. This CDR3 comprises 13 residues. CDR1 is SGHTA and CDR2 is FQGNSA in the germline V gene. CDR3 DNA: TGTGCCAGCAGCGGTAAGAGCGGGAGAGTTCCGTTCTTC. Residues: CASSGKSGRVPFF.

The chain uses TRBV20-1 and TRBJ1-1, with D perhaps TRBD1 (6 bases). Germline V gene lookup returns CDR1 DFQATT and CDR2 SNEGSKA (reference sequence). The CDR3 has 13 amino acids. Trimming cost V 4 bases and J 4 bases, with 13 bases left between them. The CDR3 loop reads CSANGGSSTEAFF. For the CDR3, the DNA is TGCAGTGCTAATGGGGGCTCGAGCACTGAAGCTTTCTTT.

The chain has TRBV29-1 and TRBJ2-1; D is unresolved. The CDR3 totals 14 residues. The germline gives CDR1 SQVTM, CDR2 ANQGSEA. The ends were cut back, 2 bases at V and 0 bases at J, with 8 bases in the middle. Here the CDR3 reads CSVEYASSYNEQFF. CDR3 nucleotides: TGCAGCGTTGAATACGCAAGCTCCTACAATGAGCAGTTCTTC.

The rearrangement joins TRBV20-1 to TRBJ2-1, with 11 nucleotides matching TRBD2. This CDR3 region has 13 residues. V trimming: 6 bases; J trimming: 9 bases; junction bases outside the gene matches: 7. Germline lookup yields CDR1 DFQATT and CDR2 SNEGSKA (reference sequence). CDR3: CSAGTSGWGEQFF. The CDR3 DNA reads TGCAGTGCAGGGACTAGCGGCTGGGGTGAGCAGTTCTTC.

The chain couples TRBV4-3 to TRBJ2-5, with 7 nucleotides matching TRBD2. J lost 11 bases, V lost 0 bases, and 6 bases had no gene match. There are 13 residues in the CDR3. CDR1 and CDR2 (germline): LGHNA, YSLEER. The CDR3 bases are TGCGCCAGCAGCCAAGATAAGGGAGGGGAGCAGTACTTC. Its translation: CASSQDKGGEQYF.